Each of the 10 T cell receptor beta chains below was sequenced from the same sample in a study of blood T cells in healthy people across ages. A sample-barcoded 5' primer and a J-beta primer mix were used in a second PCR of roughly 7 to 11 cycles. TCRdb re-analysed the 5' RACE reads in MiXCR, keeping a single row per CDR3 protein. In the table there are some 900,000 distinct CDR3 sequences, roughly 48% of which are singletons. Sequenced material: blood. These receptors came from a man in his thirties or forties in good health.

Concerning this clonotype: Sequence at one end of the junction differs from germline and may be a read error. The V gene is TRBV9, the J gene TRBJ2-2; 8 bases are shared with TRBD2. The CDR3 runs to 15 residues. Germline V lookup: CDR1 SGDLS, CDR2 YYNGEE. This CDR3 is CVSRRTSQNTGELFF. DNA for the CDR3: TGTGTCAGCAGACGGACTAGCCAAAACACCGGGGAGCTGTTTTTT.

This rearrangement joins TRBV4-3 to TRBJ2-5, with 10 bases matching TRBD1. The CDR3 has 16 amino acids. The J segment lost 2 bases and the V segment lost 0 bases, leaving 3 bases of the junction unmatched. Germline V gene sequence: CDR1 LGHNA, CDR2 YSLEER. The CDR3 DNA reads TGCGCCAGCAGCCAAGATGGGACAGGGGTTCAAGAGACCCAGTACTTC. Amino acids: CASSQDGTGVQETQYF.

The J gene is TRBJ2-4, the V gene TRBV4-1; TRBD2 aligns across 11 bases. The germline V gene encodes CDR1 MGHRA and CDR2 YSYEKL. Trimming removed 1 base from V and 0 bases from J; junction bases left unmatched: 5. The CDR3 spans 18 residues. Here the CDR3 DNA reads TGCGCCAGCAGCCAAGGGCTAGCGGGGGGTCTAGCCAAAAACATTCAGTACTTC. Its translation: CASSQGLAGGLAKNIQYF.

The rearrangement links TRBV20-1 to TRBJ1-1; maybe TRBD1 (5 bases). This CDR3 is 15 amino acids long. The ends were cut back, 3 bases at V and 4 bases at J, with 18 bases in the middle. From germline, CDR1 is DFQATT and CDR2 SNEGSKA (reference sequence). The chain's CDR3 is CSARPHSAGGTEAFF. The CDR3 coding sequence is TGCAGTGCTAGGCCCCACAGCGCGGGGGGCACTGAAGCTTTCTTT.

The chain combines TRBV30 with TRBJ2-7, with 7 bases matching TRBD2. This CDR3 is 12 amino acids long. With V trimmed by 5 bases and J by 7 bases, 8 bases remained unmatched. The germline V gene has CDR1 GTSNPN and CDR2 SVGIG (reference sequence). CDR3 DNA: TGTGCCTGGGCCCGGGAGGCGCTTGAGCAGTACTTC. Its protein is CAWAREALEQYF.

This clonotype was found a few times. The J gene is TRBJ2-7, the V gene TRBV4-1; TRBD1 matches at 8 bases. The CDR3 consists of 15 residues. After removal of 2 bases from V and 2 bases from J, the junction contained 5 bases not matched to a gene. Germline CDR1 reads MGHRA; CDR2 reads YSYEKL. The CDR3 DNA reads TGCGCCAGCAGCCAATGGGGACAGGCGGCCTACGAGCAGTACTTC. Translating it yields CASSQWGQAAYEQYF.

This chain joins TRBV20-1 and TRBJ2-7; D gene ambiguous. The J call is in doubt because the DNA end fits TRBJ2-5 better. Germline V gene data show CDR1 as DFQATT and CDR2 as SNEGSKA (reference sequence). The CDR3 consists of 15 residues. The CDR3 loop reads CSAPSDGRSVETQYF. The CDR3 DNA reads TGCAGTGCCCCCTCCGACGGCCGGTCTGTGGAGACCCAGTACTTC.

V and J are TRBV27 and TRBJ1-1, with 9 bases that match TRBD1. CDR3 size: 16 residues. V dropped 5 bases and J dropped 0; count of bases not matched to a gene: 7. The germline V gene has CDR1 MNHEY and CDR2 SMNVEV (reference sequence). CDR3 amino acids: CASSAETGGLNTEAFF. DNA of the CDR3: TGTGCCAGCAGTGCCGAAACAGGGGGCCTGAACACTGAAGCTTTCTTT.

The rearrangement joins TRBV12-3 or TRBV12-4 to TRBJ1-1; weak D call: TRBD1 (5 bases). Trimming pared 5 bases from V and 8 bases from J, leaving 9 bases between. This CDR3 has 11 residues. The CDR3 here is CASSRGGEAFF. The CDR3 DNA follows: TGTGCCAGCAGTCGGGGGGGAGAAGCTTTCTTT.

V gene TRBV5-4 combines with J gene TRBJ2-7; D tentatively fits TRBD1 or TRBD2 (5 bases each). CDR3 length: 14 residues. Between the trimmed V and J ends, which lost 0 bases and 5 bases, there was a span of 12 bases. The germline V gene has CDR1 SGHNT and CDR2 YYREEE (reference sequence). The CDR3 DNA reads as TGTGCCAGCAGCTTGGTCGGGGCATATCACGAGCAGTACTTC. Translating it yields CASSLVGAYHEQYF.